The source of this T cell receptor beta chain is a study of cytomegalovirus exposure and HLA in healthy donors. Researchers ran the PCR with 60 Vbeta and 13 Jbeta primers. Assay used: immunoSEQ multiplex PCR; TCRdb lists only in-frame clones, some missing. Of about 130,000 clones in the sample, about 81% were seen once. This CDR3 is built from 17 residues. Trimming left V 7 bases short and J 2 bases short, with 23 bases between. The germline V gene encodes CDR1 MRHNA and CDR2 SNTAGT. The chain joins TRBV6-4 to TRBJ1-1; D may be TRBD1 (5 bases). The receptor was derived from a woman aged 45-65 years in good health and CMV-seropositive. The sequenced sample consisted of PBMCs. The CDR3 bases are TGTGCCAGCAAAGTGATGGGTCGGGGGTACATCAACACTGAAGCTTTCTTT. Encoded protein: CASKVMGRGYINTEAFF.